This T cell receptor beta chain stems from a study of T cell responses to AZD1222 COVID-19 vaccine (dated by TCRdb to 2020 to 2023). In terms of the full investigation: A total of under 250 trial participants underwent TCR sequencing, of whom about 200 had received two doses of AZD1222 and 26 had received two doses of the MenACWY control vaccine. Trial participants were enrolled into age subgroups of 18-55, 56-69 and 70-plus years, which contained about 160, 30 and 59 TCR-sequenced participants, respectively. The study at large found these results: Spike-specific TCR breadth and depth rose significantly after two AZD1222 doses compared with day 0 and with MenACWY recipients. Vaccine-associated CD4 TCRs spanned the whole spike protein, with dominant responses in regions 160-218 and 743-854. Most participants were white British and females outnumbered males, and the authors suggested that clonal diversity may have been underestimated. Only 5 to 7 AZD1222 recipients were SARS-CoV-2 seropositive at baseline, limiting conclusions about previously exposed vaccinees. Reportedly, almost half of the unique spike-specific TCRs recognized epitopes lying outside the regions that are mutated in the B.1.351 and B.1.1.7 variants. Because no day 14 peak-response samples were available, repertoires were characterized only after the peak T cell response. In the small 56-69-year group, the increase in depth fell short of significance, most likely because of low power.

Taken from the germline V gene, the CDR1 and CDR2 loops are SGHRS and YFSETQ. The CDR3 covers 14 residues, taking in both the cysteine and the phenylalanine. The sequence is cut down to CDR3 DNA, 42 bases in frame from base 1. Deletion took 4 bases off V and 2 bases off J, with a span of 12 bases between the germline ends. What the time point label conveys for this sample: about 28 days (+/-7) after the second vaccine dose. AZD1222 recipients given second doses at about 4 weeks or at about 12 weeks were pooled, since spike-specific TCR depth and breadth were not found to differ between the two schedules. Vaccinee samples came from UK trials COV001 and COV002, including a single-blind randomized controlled phase 2/3 trial of AZD1222 (ChAdOx1 nCoV-19) in healthy adults. Trial participant PBMC samples were collected at day 0 and day 28 after the second dose for TCRbeta chain sequencing. This clone was seen a single time. Which antigen it targets is not known. Per-base quality was not reported, and no clone a single base away is much larger than it.

The CDR3 regions of human TCRbeta chains were analyzed by immunosequencing. In the paper's pipeline: Repertoire TCRs were checked for matches against a reference library of SARS-CoV-2-specific TCRs that had been generated using the MIRA antigen-specificity platform. Breadth was defined as the fraction of unique TCRs that were SARS-CoV-2-associated. Depth was defined as the fraction of total T cells that were SARS-CoV-2-associated. Using the MIRA data, each spike-specific TCR was assigned both to the spike region to which the TCR was reactive and to a CD4 or CD8 class. Log10-transformed breadth and depth values were compared by one-way ANOVA with Sidak's multiple comparisons tests. In its TCRdb copy, this immuneACCESS table keeps in-frame sequences only and misses some clones. Where compared with another copy, unresolved V genes explain less than half of these, and the others have no known cause. D and trimming were read from the DNA, whereas the V and J calls and clone size are those reported in that table. In all, the sample holds 90,000 to 110,000 clones, and 87% of those were seen once. 4% to 5.5% of the sample is held by the ten biggest clonotypes.

The sample consisted of peripheral blood, taken 28 days after the second AZD1222 dose. The chain uses TRBV5-1 and TRBJ2-5; matching of 6 bases hints at TRBD2 as the D gene. The clonotype was recovered from an adult who received the AZD1222 COVID-19 vaccine. The sequenced DNA: TGCGCCAGCAGCCCCGGCGGGAATCAAGAGACCCAGTACTTC. This sequence encodes CASSPGGNQETQYF.